The 16 T cell receptor beta chains reported below all come from one sample, sequenced in a study of blood T cell repertoires in COVID-19. The data were produced by immunoSEQ multiplex PCR, yet TCRdb's version contains in-frame clones alone and is incomplete. Of 150,000 to 200,000 clones listed, around 82% were seen once; the top ten hold less than 3%. Input material: peripheral blood. Every receptor here comes from a human donor with acute or convalescent COVID-19. The donor label of this sample is uncertain.

This chain joins TRBV14 and TRBJ2-3, with a possible D match to TRBD1 (6 bases). CDR3 length: 21 residues. Deletions cut 2 bases from V and 2 bases from J, with 29 bases between. The germline V gene encodes CDR1 SGHDN and CDR2 FVKESK. CDR3 DNA sequence: TGTGCCAGCAGCCAAAACGATGATCGGCTCCGGGACAAGTTTATCACAGATACGCAGTATTTT. It encodes CASSQNDDRLRDKFITDTQYF.

The gene calls are TRBV28 and TRBJ2-3; tentative D call: TRBD1 (8 bases). Germline CDR1 is MDHEN and CDR2 is SYDVKM. Trimming pared 5 bases from V and 4 bases from J, leaving 22 bases between. The CDR3 is 17 residues long. The CDR3 DNA reads TGTGCCAGCAGTCCAGGACAGGGAGTGGGAGGGGCAGATACGCAGTATTTT. Protein sequence: CASSPGQGVGGADTQYF.

The gene calls are TRBV6-1 and TRBJ2-7; 8 bases are a match to TRBD2. The J segment lost 1 base and the V segment lost 3 bases, leaving 5 bases of the junction unmatched. Germline-derived CDR1 and CDR2 are MNHNS and SASEGT. This CDR3 contains 15 residues. CDR3 residues: CASSEGLGISYEQYF. CDR3 bases: TGTGCCAGCAGTGAGGGACTAGGGATTTCCTACGAGCAGTACTTC.

The chain combines TRBV5-1 with TRBJ2-3; D possibly corresponds to TRBD1 (5 bases). The CDR3 has 14 amino acids. V lost 0 bases to trimming and J lost 4 bases, with 9 bases between them. The germline V gene has CDR1 SGHRS and CDR2 YFSETQ. Written as DNA, the CDR3 is TGCGCCAGCAGCTTGGGGGGCTACTCAGATACGCAGTATTTT. Translating gives CASSLGGYSDTQYF.

The chain employs TRBV10-1 and TRBJ1-4; D ambiguous. V was shortened by 3 bases and J by 7 bases, with 9 bases between the two germline ends. This CDR3 is 13 amino acids long. Germline CDR1 reads WNHNN; CDR2 reads SYGVQD (reference sequence). The CDR3 loop reads CASSDFTGEKLFF. In DNA, the CDR3 is TGCGCCAGCAGTGACTTCACGGGTGAAAAACTGTTTTTT.

Details on this clone: Distinct nucleotide sequences in the sample also encode this CDR3. The J gene is TRBJ1-6, the V gene TRBV5-4; a possible D gene is TRBD1 (5 bases). Between the trimmed V and J ends, which lost 0 bases and 7 bases, there was a span of 8 bases. The CDR3 runs 14 residues. Germline assignment: CDR1 SGHNT and CDR2 YYREEE (reference sequence). The CDR3 loop reads CASSLAGGNSPLHF. The CDR3 DNA follows: TGTGCCAGCAGCTTGGCGGGGGGAAATTCACCCCTCCACTTT.

The CDR3 loop reads CASSPNPTGHPYEQYF. In DNA form, the CDR3 reads TGTGCCAGCAGCCCCAACCCGACAGGTCATCCCTACGAGCAGTACTTC. The chain uses TRBV4-2 and TRBJ2-7; D perhaps matches TRBD1 (6 bases). The CDR3 is made up of 16 amino acids. The V end lost 4 bases, the J end lost 2 bases, and 18 bases lay between the germline ends. Germline values: CDR1 LGHNA, CDR2 YNFKEQ.

The rearrangement uses TRBV4-1 and TRBJ1-4; the match to TRBD1 covers 11 bases. Germline lookup yields CDR1 MGHRA and CDR2 YSYEKL. The CDR3 runs to 16 residues. V lost 0 bases, J lost 7 bases, and 4 bases stayed unmatched. For the CDR3, the DNA is TGCGCCAGCAGCCAAGAGGGGGGACAGGGGGTTGAAAAACTGTTTTTT. Translated: CASSQEGGQGVEKLFF.

This chain connects TRBV6-5 to TRBJ2-7, with 7 bases matching TRBD2. The CDR3 loop spans 15 amino acids. The V and J ends lost 6 bases and 2 bases, in that order; junction bases with no gene match: 10. Germline V lookup: CDR1 MNHEY, CDR2 SVGAGI. The CDR3 region is CASRDGTKATYEQYF. The CDR3 nucleotides are TGTGCCAGCAGGGACGGGACTAAGGCGACCTACGAGCAGTACTTC.

The rearrangement joins TRBV3-1 (or the pseudogene TRBV3-2) to TRBJ1-2; possible D gene TRBD1, 6 bases. V was clipped by 1 base and J by 8 bases, with 20 bases between them. The CDR3 extends over 16 amino acids. Germline loops: CDR1 LGHDT, CDR2 YNNKEL (reference sequence). CDR3 region: CASSQARQGYSSGYTF. The CDR3 DNA sequence: TGTGCCAGCAGCCAAGCCCGTCAGGGGTATTCGAGCGGCTACACCTTC.

V usage is TRBV3-1 (or the pseudogene TRBV3-2) and J usage is TRBJ2-7; the D gene is possibly TRBD1 (6 bases). Germline values: CDR1 LGHDT, CDR2 YNNKEL (reference sequence). Between the trimmed V and J ends, which lost 4 bases and 4 bases, there was a span of 23 bases. This CDR3 is 17 amino acids long. The CDR3 protein is CASSPPSSTGTGYEQYF. CDR3 sequence (DNA): TGTGCCAGCAGCCCTCCGTCCTCTACAGGGACGGGGTACGAGCAGTACTTC.

This clone was seen a few times. V gene TRBV7-9 combines with J gene TRBJ2-7; 9 bases line up with TRBD1. V lost 5 bases and J lost 4; bases outside the gene matches: 9. The length of the CDR3 is 15 residues. Germline assignment: CDR1 SEHNR and CDR2 FQNEAQ (reference sequence). The CDR3 region is CASSPGTGKGYEQYF. The CDR3 DNA sequence: TGTGCCAGCAGCCCCGGGACAGGGAAGGGTTACGAGCAGTACTTC.

This sequence joins TRBV7-9 and TRBJ1-2, with 7 positions matching TRBD1. The V segment lost 5 bases and the J segment 0 bases; nucleotides outside the gene matches: 6. The CDR3 contains 15 residues. The germline V gene has CDR1 SEHNR and CDR2 FQNEAQ (reference sequence). CDR3 protein: CASSPSRGTNYGYTF. CDR3 nucleotide sequence: TGTGCCAGCAGCCCCTCCAGGGGGACTAACTATGGCTACACCTTC.

The chain employs TRBV10-2 and TRBJ1-1; D perhaps matches TRBD1 (6 bases). CDR1 and CDR2 from the germline V gene are WSHSY and SAAADI. With 2 bases removed from V and 0 bases from J, the gap between germline ends came to 13 bases. This CDR3 has 16 residues. CDR3 coding DNA: TGCGCCAGCAGTGAGCCATTGGACAGCTTGAACACTGAAGCTTTCTTT. This encodes CASSEPLDSLNTEAFF.

The J gene is TRBJ1-4, the V gene TRBV4-2, with 8 bases matching TRBD1. Germline assignment: CDR1 LGHNA and CDR2 YNFKEQ. The J segment lost 2 bases and the V segment lost 6 bases, leaving 5 bases of the junction unmatched. The CDR3 has 15 amino acids. The CDR3 bases are TGTGCCAGCAGGGACAGGGTTGGGACTAATGAAAAACTGTTTTTT. Amino acid sequence: CASRDRVGTNEKLFF.

The chain has TRBV5-1 and TRBJ2-2, with 8 positions matching TRBD2. The V gene end was trimmed by 1 base and the J gene end by 6 bases; junction bases not matched to a gene: 5. From germline, CDR1 is SGHRS and CDR2 YFSETQ. CDR3 length equals 15 residues. The DNA of the CDR3 is TGCGCCAGCAGCTTGCCGGGAGGGGGGCCCGGGGAGCTGTTTTTT. Protein: CASSLPGGGPGELFF.